Shown below are 3 T cell receptor beta chains from a single sample sequenced in a study of cytomegalovirus exposure and HLA in healthy donors. Method: immunoSEQ multiplex PCR; TCRdb's copy keeps in-frame clones and lacks some. The repertoire includes hundreds of thousands of clones, around 86% of them detected once, and approximately 2% sits in the top ten. Sequencing was performed on PBMCs. The receptors were gathered from a young woman in good health and CMV-seropositive.

The chain combines TRBV2 with TRBJ1-2; D is possibly TRBD1 (5 bases). Between the trimmed V and J ends, which lost 3 bases and 11 bases, there was a span of 16 bases. CDR1 is SNHLY, CDR2 FYNNEI, per germline. CDR3 size: 13 residues. CDR3 sequence reads: CASSDRAATYYTF. CDR3 in DNA: TGTGCCAGCAGTGACAGGGCAGCAACTTATTACACCTTC.

V is TRBV5-1 and J is TRBJ2-7; 8 nucleotides agree with TRBD1. With 4 bases clipped from V and 4 bases from J, the junction kept 7 bases outside the gene matches. CDR1 and CDR2 from the germline V gene are SGHRS and YFSETQ. This CDR3 comprises 14 residues. CDR3 amino acids: CASSPGTGRYEQYF. CDR3 sequence (DNA): TGCGCCAGCAGCCCCGGGACAGGTCGTTACGAGCAGTACTTC.

The V gene is TRBV6-5, the J gene TRBJ1-1; 7 positions agree with TRBD1. J was trimmed by 4 bases and V by 4 bases; bases with no gene match: 6. The length of the CDR3 is 14 residues. Looked up from germline, CDR1 is MNHEY and CDR2 is SVGAGI. The CDR3 DNA reads TGTGCCAGCAGTTTAGGACAGGTGGCCACTGAAGCTTTCTTT. Translation gives CASSLGQVATEAFF.